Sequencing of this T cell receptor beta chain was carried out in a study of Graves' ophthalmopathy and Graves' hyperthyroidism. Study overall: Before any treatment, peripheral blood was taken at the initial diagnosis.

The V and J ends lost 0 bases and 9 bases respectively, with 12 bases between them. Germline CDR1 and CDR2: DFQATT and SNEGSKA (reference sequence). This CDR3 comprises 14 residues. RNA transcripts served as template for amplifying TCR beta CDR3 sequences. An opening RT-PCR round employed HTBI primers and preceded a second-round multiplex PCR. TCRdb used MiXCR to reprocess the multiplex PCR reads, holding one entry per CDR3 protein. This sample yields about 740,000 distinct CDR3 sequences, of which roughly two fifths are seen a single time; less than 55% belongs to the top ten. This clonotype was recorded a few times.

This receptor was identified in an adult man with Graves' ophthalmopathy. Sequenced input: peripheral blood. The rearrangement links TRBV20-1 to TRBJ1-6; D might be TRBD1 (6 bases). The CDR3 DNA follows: TGCAGTGCTAGAGATGGGGGGGGGCGTTCACCCCTCCACTTT. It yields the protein CSARDGGGRSPLHF.